This TCR beta chain was observed in a study of blood T cell repertoires in COVID-19. Generated by immunoSEQ multiplex PCR, the TCRdb table keeps only in-frame clones and is missing some. The repertoire holds about 250,000 clones, around 85% seen once, with about 8% in the top ten. The V segment lost 7 bases and the J segment 6 bases; nucleotides outside the gene matches: 8. The CDR3 consists of 13 residues. In germline, CDR1 is SQVTM, CDR2 ANQGSEA. The TCR was taken from a woman of 80 years or more with acute or convalescent COVID-19. This chain joins TRBV29-1 and TRBJ2-2; 7 bases map to TRBD1. Sequencing input: peripheral blood. CDR3 DNA sequence: TGCAGCGGCCGACAGGGTGGGGCCGGGGAGCTGTTTTTT. Amino acid sequence: CSGRQGGAGELFF.